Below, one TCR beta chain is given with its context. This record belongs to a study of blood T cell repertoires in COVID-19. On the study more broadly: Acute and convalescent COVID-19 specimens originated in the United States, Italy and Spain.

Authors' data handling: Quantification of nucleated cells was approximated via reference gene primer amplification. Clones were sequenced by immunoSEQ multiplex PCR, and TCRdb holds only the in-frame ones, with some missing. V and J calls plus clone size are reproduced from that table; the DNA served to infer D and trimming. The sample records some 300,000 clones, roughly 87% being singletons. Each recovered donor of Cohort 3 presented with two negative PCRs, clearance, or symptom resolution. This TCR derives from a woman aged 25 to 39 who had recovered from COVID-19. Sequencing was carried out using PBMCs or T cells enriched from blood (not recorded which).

In DNA form, the CDR3 reads TGTGCCAGCAGTCCGCCGCGGGAGGGCGAAAAACTGTTTTTT. Translated: CASSPPREGEKLFF. The rearrangement links TRBV28 to TRBJ1-4; no clear D. Looked up from germline, CDR1 is MDHEN and CDR2 is SYDVKM. The CDR3 is 14 amino acids. V shed 5 bases and J shed 8 bases, with 15 bases lying between them.